These 19 T cell receptor beta chains share one sample of origin, sequenced in a study of cytomegalovirus exposure and HLA in healthy donors. The study ran its PCR with 60 Vbeta and 13 Jbeta primers. Produced via immunoSEQ multiplex PCR; TCRdb's table is partial and in-frame only. The sample lists about 190,000 clones; about 82% were seen once. The specimen was PBMCs. Receptor source: a male donor in good health and CMV-seronegative.

The chain carries TRBV19 and TRBJ1-1, with D perhaps matching TRBD1 (6 bases). Germline V gene data show CDR1 as LNHDA and CDR2 as SQIVND (reference sequence). V lost 5 bases, J lost 5 bases, and 15 bases lay in between. The CDR3 sequence is 14 residues long. CDR3 coding DNA: TGTGCCAGTAGTGTCCCAGGGGTTGGGACTGAAGCTTTCTTT. This gives the protein CASSVPGVGTEAFF.

This chain uses TRBV11-3 with TRBJ2-1; TRBD2 matches at 15 bases. CDR3 length equals 17 residues. Germline CDR1 and CDR2: SGHNT and YENEEA. Trimming removed 5 bases from V and 9 bases from J; junction bases left unmatched: 11. This chain's CDR3 is CASSRRGTSGRIGEQFF. The CDR3 DNA sequence: TGTGCCAGCAGCCGGAGGGGGACTAGCGGGAGGATAGGTGAGCAGTTCTTC.

Here the CDR3 reads CASRTTGGNEKLFF. CDR3 bases: TGTGCCAGCAGGACGACAGGGGGAAATGAAAAACTGTTTTTT. V is TRBV2 and J is TRBJ1-4; 9 bases map to TRBD1. The CDR3 has 14 amino acids. CDR1 SNHLY and CDR2 FYNNEI come from the germline V gene. V trimming: 6 bases; J trimming: 5 bases; junction bases outside the gene matches: 4.

V and J are TRBV6-1 and TRBJ2-5; TRBD1 matches at 7 bases. The J segment lost 2 bases and the V segment lost 7 bases, leaving 4 bases of the junction unmatched. The CDR3 spans 13 residues. Germline CDR1 and CDR2: MNHNS and SASEGT. The CDR3 reads CASKRTGQETQYF. CDR3 nucleotides: TGTGCCAGCAAGAGGACAGGTCAAGAGACCCAGTACTTC.

This clone was observed a handful of times. The rearrangement joins TRBV5-1 to TRBJ2-7; 8 bases map to TRBD1. V lost 0 bases and J lost 7; bases outside the gene matches: 6. The CDR3 has 14 residues. Germline values: CDR1 SGHRS, CDR2 YFSETQ. In nucleotides, the CDR3 is TGCGCCAGCAGCTTGGGGCAGGGGGCGCGAGAGCAGTACTTC. Translated, it gives CASSLGQGAREQYF.

The chain employs TRBV4-3 and TRBJ2-7; perhaps TRBD1 as D (6 bases). The length of the CDR3 is 15 residues. Trimming stripped 3 bases from V and 1 base from J, with 13 bases between. Germline CDR1 and CDR2: LGHNA and YSLEER. The CDR3 coding sequence is TGCGCCAGCAGCCAGGCGTGGCAGGGGTCCTACGAGCAGTACTTC. This codes for CASSQAWQGSYEQYF.

There are a few counts of this clone. J is TRBJ1-3 and V is TRBV5-5; no firm D call. Trimming left V 1 base short and J 4 bases short, with 6 bases between. The CDR3 covers 13 residues. Germline-derived CDR1 and CDR2 are SGHKS and YYEKEE (reference sequence). CDR3 sequence (DNA): TGTGCCAGCAGCTTGAACGGGGGAAACACCATATATTTT. Its translation: CASSLNGGNTIYF. The full variable domain, rest sourced from reference TRBV5-5 and TRBJ1-3, is DAGVTQSPTHLIKTRGQQVTLRCSPISGHKSVSWYQQVLGQGPQFIFQYYEKEERGRGNFPDRFSARQFPNYSSELNVNALLLGDSALYLCASSLNGGNTIYFGEGSWLTVV.

Remarks on this clone: This same CDR3 is encoded by further DNA sequences in the sample. V is TRBV2 and J is TRBJ2-3, with D possibly matching TRBD2 (5 bases). CDR1 is SNHLY and CDR2 is FYNNEI in the germline V gene. V was shortened by 7 bases and J by 3 bases, with 17 bases between the two germline ends. The CDR3 is 15 amino acids. CDR3 sequence: CASTSGLASTDTQYF. CDR3 in DNA: TGTGCCAGCACTTCCGGACTGGCGTCGACAGATACGCAGTATTTT.

The J gene is TRBJ1-4, the V gene TRBV19; the D gene is possibly TRBD1 (5 bases). This CDR3 has 17 amino acids. Trimming cost V 4 bases and J 5 bases, with 20 bases left between them. Germline V gene sequence: CDR1 LNHDA, CDR2 SQIVND (reference sequence). CDR3 region: CASSRALDRIKNEKLFF. The CDR3, as DNA: TGTGCCAGTAGTAGGGCCCTCGACAGAATAAAGAATGAAAAACTGTTTTTT.

The chain links TRBV27 to TRBJ2-4; 15 positions match TRBD2. Germline V gene data show CDR1 as MNHEY and CDR2 as SMNVEV (reference sequence). The CDR3 spans 18 residues. Trimming took 4 bases from V and 0 from J; bases not matched to a gene: 4. DNA of the CDR3: TGTGCCAGCAGTTCTCGGACTAGCGGGGGGGTAGCCAAAAACATTCAGTACTTC. As protein: CASSSRTSGGVAKNIQYF.

The gene calls are TRBV7-9 and TRBJ1-1, with D possibly TRBD1 on 5 matching bases. This CDR3 region has 13 residues. V lost 4 bases and J lost 2, with 8 bases in between. Per the germline V gene, CDR1 is SEHNR and CDR2 is FQNEAQ (reference sequence). The CDR3 loop reads CASSSGGNTEAFF. The DNA of the CDR3 is TGTGCCAGCAGCTCGGGGGGAAACACTGAAGCTTTCTTT.

The genes are TRBV7-2 and TRBJ2-5; 7 bases fit TRBD2. Germline-derived CDR1 and CDR2 are SGHTA and FQGNSA. V shed 3 bases, J shed 5 bases, and the junction held 12 bases outside the gene matches. CDR3 length: 16 amino acids. The CDR3 nucleotides read TGTGCCAGCAGCTTCTTAGGTGGACTAGGACCGGAGACCCAGTACTTC. Amino acid sequence: CASSFLGGLGPETQYF.

This clone was observed a handful of times. The CDR3 is CASSRTGAYEQYF. CDR3 coding DNA: TGTGCCAGCAGCCGGACAGGGGCCTACGAGCAGTACTTC. This chain connects TRBV7-2 to TRBJ2-7; the match to TRBD1 covers 9 bases. This CDR3 has 13 residues. Germline CDR1 SGHTA, CDR2 FQGNSA. V shed 5 bases and J 2 bases; nucleotides not matched to a gene: 1.

The gene calls are TRBV6-1 and TRBJ1-6; D is possibly TRBD1 (5 bases). This CDR3 is built from 15 residues. Trimming pared 11 bases from V and 9 bases from J, leaving 23 bases between. Germline CDR1 and CDR2: MNHNS and SASEGT. The CDR3 loop reads CASRGPGWEGSPLHF. CDR3 DNA sequence: TGTGCCTCAAGGGGACCCGGGTGGGAGGGTTCACCCCTCCACTTT.

The CDR3 spells CASSDPGTSRNNEQFF. The DNA for the CDR3 is TGTGCCAGCAGTGATCCCGGGACTAGCAGAAACAATGAGCAGTTCTTC. The chain recombines TRBV27 with TRBJ2-1; 9 bases agree with TRBD2. Germline V gene data show CDR1 as MNHEY and CDR2 as SMNVEV (reference sequence). The CDR3 spans 16 residues. Unmatched junction bases numbered 10, after V lost 5 bases and J lost 5 bases.

The chain couples TRBV5-1 to TRBJ2-2, with 7 nucleotides matching TRBD1. The germline V gene encodes CDR1 SGHRS and CDR2 YFSETQ. V shed 0 bases and J 0 bases; nucleotides not matched to a gene: 5. The CDR3 is made up of 17 amino acids. CDR3 region: CASSLAGTAANTGELFF. CDR3 coding DNA: TGCGCCAGCAGCTTGGCCGGGACAGCCGCGAACACCGGGGAGCTGTTTTTT.

The chain recombines TRBV7-2 with TRBJ1-3; 8 nucleotides align to TRBD1. The CDR3 is 14 residues long. The ends lost 5 bases at V and 5 bases at J; junction bases unmatched: 5. The germline V gene encodes CDR1 SGHTA and CDR2 FQGNSA. CDR3 sequence: CASSPDRGRNTIYF. The CDR3 DNA sequence: TGTGCCAGCAGCCCCGACAGGGGAAGAAACACCATATATTTT.

This chain joins TRBV28 and TRBJ1-1; 8 bases align to TRBD1. There are 14 residues in the CDR3. Germline loops: CDR1 MDHEN, CDR2 SYDVKM. V was pared by 6 bases and J by 1 base, with 4 bases of the junction left unmatched. The CDR3 loop reads CASRSGTGNTEAFF. CDR3 DNA sequence: TGTGCCAGCAGATCCGGGACAGGGAACACTGAAGCTTTCTTT. The full variable domain, rest sourced from reference TRBV28 and TRBJ1-1, is DVKVTQSSRYLVKRTGEKVFLECVQDMDHENMFWYRQDPGLGLRLIYFSYDVKMKEKGDIPEGYSVSREKKERFSLILESASTNQTSMYLCASRSGTGNTEAFFGQGTRLTVV.

This clone was recorded a few times. The chain couples TRBV29-1 to TRBJ1-1; the D gene is possibly TRBD1 (5 bases). CDR1 and CDR2 from the germline V gene are SQVTM and ANQGSEA. V was shortened by 3 bases and J by 0 bases, with 8 bases between the two germline ends. The CDR3 has 13 residues. The CDR3 is CSVERQLNTEAFF. The CDR3 region has the DNA TGCAGCGTTGAGAGACAGCTGAACACTGAAGCTTTCTTT.